The present entry profiles one T cell receptor beta chain with its context. Its cognate antigen is unknown. The data were taken from a study of CXCR3-negative and CXCR3-positive naive CD8 T cells. Researchers sorted 250,000 to 350,000 cells of each CD8+ T cell subset in triplicate. Cells classed as naive CD8+ T cells were CD45RO-CCR7+CD27+CD95-. Study observations and caveats: Researchers report that CXCR3-positive naive cells carry more hydrophobic TRB CDR3s than CXCR3-negative naive cells. Diversity proved comparably high across both naive subsets and much lower in memory CD8+ cells.

Carrying UMI labels, the TRB cDNA libraries were prepared through 5' RACE. TCRdb re-called the 5' RACE reads and gives one entry per CDR3 protein, without DNA. The sample holds fewer than 10,000 distinct CDR3 sequences. The CDR3 loop spans 14 amino acids. Germline V gene sequence: CDR1 SQVTM, CDR2 ANQGSEA. Sequences were obtained from naive CXCR3- CD8+ T cells from blood. Subset in this sample: CD45RO-CCR7+CD27+CD95- naive CD8+ T cells lacking CXCR3 (TNR3-). The source is a human donor in good health. Some clones in this sample may be carry-over from other donors' samples. This rearrangement joins TRBV29-1 to TRBJ2-3; TCRdb gives TRBD1 as the D gene, but with no DNA this cannot be confirmed. CDR3 in amino acids: CSVGGQGLPDTQYF.